By its share, the clone carrying this T cell receptor (beta chain) is large. This entry is derived from a study of T cell repertoires in aging, cancer and after chemotherapy. Study summary: Glioblastoma patients receiving temozolomide-based therapy gave paired samples before and after chemotherapy.

A mixed TRB-A/B primer pool amplified rearranged TRB by multiplex touch-down PCR. TCRdb ran MiXCR on the multiplex PCR reads and lists one entry per CDR3 protein. Among some 790 distinct CDR3 sequences listed, over 40% were seen once. Peripheral blood genomic DNA, not sorted cells or RNA, was the template. This receptor was obtained from a human donor with a solid tumor. The sequenced sample was blood.

The CDR3 here is CASGGSRGGDTGELFF. The CDR3 DNA reads as TGTGCCAGCGGGGGATCCCGGGGCGGCGACACCGGGGAGCTGTTTTTT. The chain carries TRBV11-3 and TRBJ2-2, with D perhaps TRBD1 or TRBD2 (5 bases each). Trimming took 8 bases from V and 3 from J, leaving 19 bases between them. This CDR3 comprises 16 residues. Germline V gene data show CDR1 as SGHNT and CDR2 as YENEEA.